A single sample is the source of the 20 T cell receptor beta chains below, sequenced in a study of shared clonotypes between healthy human individuals. The table came from immunoSEQ multiplex PCR; TCRdb's copy has only in-frame clones and leaves some out. The data hold some 1.5 million clones, with 98% observed a single time. What was sequenced was naive CD4+ T cells sorted from blood. The sample's subset: CD45RA+ positively selected. The receptors originated from a man aged 25 to 40 in good health.

The chain has TRBV7-9 and TRBJ2-7, with TRBD2 matching 9 bases. V shed 3 bases and J 1 base; nucleotides not matched to a gene: 7. Germline V gene sequence: CDR1 SEHNR, CDR2 FQNEAQ (reference sequence). The CDR3 runs 16 residues. CDR3 in amino acids: CASSFASGIGSYEQYF. In DNA, the CDR3 is TGTGCCAGCAGCTTTGCTAGCGGGATAGGGTCCTACGAGCAGTACTTC.

V is TRBV7-2 and J is TRBJ1-5; D ambiguous. Germline-derived CDR1 and CDR2 are SGHTA and FQGNSA. This CDR3 spans 13 amino acids. Trimming took 5 bases from V and 4 from J, leaving 9 bases between them. The CDR3 is CASSPRGNQPQHF. As DNA, the CDR3 is TGTGCCAGCAGCCCTCGGGGTAATCAGCCCCAGCATTTT.

The chain is built from TRBV7-8 and TRBJ2-2; possibly TRBD1 or TRBD2 for D (5 bases each). Germline V gives CDR1 SGHVS, CDR2 FQNEAQ. The CDR3 is 16 residues long. V was shortened by 4 bases and J by 0 bases, with 12 bases between the two germline ends. The CDR3 loop reads CASSWDRWSNTGELFF. The CDR3 DNA is TGTGCCAGCAGCTGGGACCGATGGTCGAACACCGGGGAGCTGTTTTTT.

This sequence joins TRBV30 and TRBJ1-1, with 8 bases lining up with TRBD1. Trimming took 2 bases from V and 0 from J; bases not matched to a gene: 2. Germline lookup yields CDR1 GTSNPN and CDR2 SVGIG (reference sequence). This CDR3 has 14 amino acids. The CDR3 nucleotides read TGTGCCTGGAGTTCGGGACAGGTGAACACTGAAGCTTTCTTT. This codes for CAWSSGQVNTEAFF. Full variable domain (rest looked up from reference TRBV30 and TRBJ1-1): SQTIHQWPATLVQPVGSPLSLECTVEGTSNPNLYWYRQAAGRGLQLLFYSVGIGQISSEVPQNLSASRPQDRQFILSSKKLLLSDSGFYLCAWSSGQVNTEAFFGQGTRLTVV.

The rearrangement joins TRBV19 to TRBJ2-2; tentatively, D is TRBD1 (5 bases). CDR1 and CDR2 (germline): LNHDA, SQIVND (reference sequence). The CDR3 runs 14 residues. Trimming left V 7 bases short and J 2 bases short, with 11 bases between. CDR3 sequence: CASIGQGNTGELFF. The CDR3 DNA sequence: TGTGCCAGTATAGGTCAGGGAAACACCGGGGAGCTGTTTTTT.

V usage is TRBV5-1 and J usage is TRBJ1-2; D call uncertain. The CDR3 is 15 amino acids. Trimming took off 0 bases at V and 5 bases at J, with 14 bases between the two ends. Germline-derived CDR1 and CDR2 are SGHRS and YFSETQ. This CDR3 reads CASSLDSERRYGYTF. Here the CDR3 DNA reads TGCGCCAGCAGCTTGGATTCGGAACGGCGGTATGGCTACACCTTC.

As for this clone: Other DNA sequences from this sample encode an identical CDR3 as well. The V and J genes are TRBV5-1 and TRBJ2-6; D unresolved. This CDR3 comprises 15 residues. The ends were cut back, 0 bases at V and 0 bases at J, with 4 bases in the middle. Germline V gene data show CDR1 as SGHRS and CDR2 as YFSETQ. CDR3 coding DNA: TGCGCCAGCAGCTTGGTTAGCTCTGGGGCCAACGTCCTGACTTTC. As protein: CASSLVSSGANVLTF.

As to this clone: Different DNA sequences within this sample yield the same CDR3. The chain has TRBV7-2 and TRBJ2-7, with D unclear. The V gene's germline CDR1 is SGHTA and CDR2 FQGNSA. The CDR3 is made up of 12 amino acids. Trimming left V 5 bases short and J 0 bases short, with 5 bases between. CDR3 loop: CASSPTSYEQYF. CDR3 DNA: TGTGCCAGCAGCCCTACCTCCTACGAGCAGTACTTC. Variable domain in full (rest from reference TRBV7-2 and TRBJ2-7): GAGVSQSPSNKVTEKGKDVELRCDPISGHTALYWYRQSLGQGLEFLIYFQGNSAPDKSGLPSDRFSAERTGGSVSTLTIQRTQQEDSAVYLCASSPTSYEQYFGPGTRLTVT.

This clone was observed a single time. V gene TRBV5-8 combines with J gene TRBJ2-3, with TRBD1 as a possible D gene (7 bases). The germline V gene encodes CDR1 SGHTS and CDR2 YDEGEE. Trimming cost V 4 bases and J 6 bases, with 21 bases left between them. This CDR3 contains 16 residues. CDR3 region: CASSPKLVAGGDTQYF. The CDR3, as DNA: TGTGCCAGCAGCCCCAAATTAGTGGCAGGGGGGGATACGCAGTATTTT.

This chain connects TRBV11-2 to TRBJ2-7, with TRBD2 matching over 10 bases. The CDR3 has 15 residues. The V gene's germline CDR1 is SGHAT and CDR2 FQNNGV. V lost 1 base to trimming and J lost 4 bases; unmatched junction nucleotides: 4. As DNA, the CDR3 is TGTGCCAGCAGCTTAGCTAGCGGGAGATTTTACGAGCAGTACTTC. Translation: CASSLASGRFYEQYF.

The rearrangement uses TRBV5-4 and TRBJ1-2, with 11 bases aligning to TRBD1. Germline lookup yields CDR1 SGHNT and CDR2 YYREEE (reference sequence). This CDR3 is 13 amino acids long. The junction had 5 bases not matched to a gene; V was cut back by 5 bases and J by 8 bases. The CDR3 loop is CASRPDRGQGYTF. In DNA form, the CDR3 reads TGTGCCAGCAGACCGGACAGGGGGCAAGGCTACACCTTC.

This chain joins TRBV9 and TRBJ2-3; unclear D gene. Trimming pared 8 bases from V and 5 bases from J, leaving 9 bases between. The CDR3 sequence is 11 residues long. Germline-derived CDR1 and CDR2 are SGDLS and YYNGEE. CDR3 in amino acids: CASFFGDTQYF. The CDR3 nucleotides read TGTGCCAGTTTTTTTGGAGATACGCAGTATTTT.

The rearrangement joins TRBV18 to TRBJ2-1; D unresolved. Germline values: CDR1 KGHSH, CDR2 LQKENI. V was clipped by 1 base and J by 6 bases, with 13 bases between them. The CDR3 covers 15 residues. CDR3 in amino acids: CASSPLRGSPNEQFF. Written as DNA, the CDR3 is TGTGCCAGCTCACCACTACGTGGTAGCCCCAATGAGCAGTTCTTC.

DNA of the CDR3: TGCGCCAGCAGCTTGGGTTGGGAGAGAAATGAAAAACTGTTTTTT. Translated, it gives CASSLGWERNEKLFF. The chain uses TRBV5-1 and TRBJ1-4; D ambiguous. The germline V and J ends were trimmed by 0 bases and 5 bases, with 11 bases remaining between them. This CDR3 is built from 15 residues. From germline, CDR1 is SGHRS and CDR2 YFSETQ.

The chain joins TRBV19 to TRBJ1-5; 9 bases line up with TRBD1. CDR1 LNHDA and CDR2 SQIVND come from the germline V gene (reference sequence). Germline trimming cut 4 bases from V and 3 bases from J; bases unmatched to any gene: 4. The CDR3 sequence is 15 residues long. CDR3 sequence (DNA): TGTGCCAGTAGTAGAGGGACAGGGAACAATCAGCCCCAGCATTTT. Encoded protein: CASSRGTGNNQPQHF.

The chain employs TRBV25-1 and TRBJ2-5; 13 bases fit TRBD2. The V gene end was trimmed by 8 bases and the J gene end by 5 bases; junction bases not matched to a gene: 8. The CDR3 has 15 amino acids. CDR1 MGHDK and CDR2 SYGVNS come from the germline V gene. The CDR3 protein is CASGGTSGITETQYF. The CDR3 coding sequence is TGTGCCAGCGGTGGGACTAGCGGGATTACGGAGACCCAGTACTTC.

The chain links TRBV18 to TRBJ1-3; D unresolved. The CDR3 is 13 amino acids. V was cut by 3 bases and J by 2 bases, with 5 bases left in between. From germline, CDR1 is KGHSH and CDR2 LQKENI. CDR3 protein: CASSPQAGNTIYF. CDR3 DNA: TGTGCCAGCTCACCGCAGGCTGGAAACACCATATATTTT.

The rearrangement uses TRBV6-5 and TRBJ2-5, with D uncertain. This CDR3 comprises 14 residues. The V and J ends lost 7 bases and 4 bases respectively, with 16 bases between them. Germline assignment: CDR1 MNHEY and CDR2 SVGAGI. The CDR3 region has the DNA TGTGCCAGCAAGTACGTCAGGTTTGGAGAGACCCAGTACTTC. Amino acid sequence: CASKYVRFGETQYF.

The chain combines TRBV9 with TRBJ2-7; TRBD1 matches at 9 bases. CDR1 SGDLS and CDR2 YYNGEE come from the germline V gene. CDR3 length: 16 residues. Trimming at V came to 0 bases and at J to 5 bases, leaving 9 bases not matched to a gene. CDR3 DNA: TGTGCCAGCAGCGTAGGGGACAGGGAGCGTCTCGACGAGCAGTACTTC. Its translation: CASSVGDRERLDEQYF.

This chain connects TRBV5-8 to TRBJ1-2; possible D gene TRBD1, 5 bases. Germline V gene sequence: CDR1 SGHTS, CDR2 YDEGEE. V lost 3 bases to trimming and J lost 0 bases, with 15 bases between them. CDR3 size: 16 residues. The CDR3 spells CASSSLEGRPNYGYTF. DNA for the CDR3: TGTGCCAGCAGCTCACTCGAGGGACGTCCTAACTATGGCTACACCTTC.